These 11 T cell receptor beta chains were all obtained from the same sample, sequenced in a study of beta chain features in type 1 diabetes. Their specific antigens are unknown. Study-wide results and limits: In all four CD4+ subsets, TCRB CDR3 length was significantly, moderately reduced in type 1 diabetes.

Every isolated RNA sample was fully reverse transcribed, so sequencing captured expressed TCRB transcripts. Assay: immunoSEQ multiplex PCR; the TCRdb copy retains only in-frame clones and omits some. The table lists 250,000 to 300,000 clones, roughly 25% of them singletons, with 0.012% in the top ten. Sequencing was performed on naive CD4+ T cells from blood. Source of these receptors: a young woman with type 1 diabetes.

The chain carries TRBV28 and TRBJ2-3; weak D call: TRBD2 (5 bases). Looked up from germline, CDR1 is MDHEN and CDR2 is SYDVKM. The V end was cut by 8 bases, the J end by 2 bases, with 8 bases between. The CDR3 has 12 residues. The CDR3 spells CASGLPTDTQYF. CDR3 bases: TGTGCCAGCGGACTGCCCACAGATACGCAGTATTTT. The complete variable domain, with remaining parts taken from reference TRBV28 and TRBJ2-3, reads DVKVTQSSRYLVKRTGEKVFLECVQDMDHENMFWYRQDPGLGLRLIYFSYDVKMKEKGDIPEGYSVSREKKERFSLILESASTNQTSMYLCASGLPTDTQYFGPGTRLTVL.

The table lists this clone with a few counts. The V call is TRBV4-1, the J call TRBJ2-2; 14 nucleotides align to TRBD2. The CDR3 is 18 residues long. Germline V gene sequence: CDR1 MGHRA, CDR2 YSYEKL. The ends lost 1 base at V and 6 bases at J; junction bases unmatched: 7. The DNA for the CDR3 is TGCGCCAGCAGCCAAGGCTCCCTGGGACTAGCGGGAGCCGGGGAGCTGTTTTTT. It is translated as CASSQGSLGLAGAGELFF.

The table lists this clone with a few counts. V gene TRBV19 combines with J gene TRBJ2-7, with 13 positions matching TRBD2. The trim removed 5 bases at V and 3 bases at J, leaving 10 bases unmatched. Germline CDR1 and CDR2: LNHDA and SQIVND (reference sequence). There are 17 residues in the CDR3. For the CDR3, the DNA is TGTGCCAGTAGTTCTGGGACTAGCGGGAATGTCTACTACGAGCAGTACTTC. It encodes CASSSGTSGNVYYEQYF.

The V gene is TRBV5-1, the J gene TRBJ2-7; 9 bases map to TRBD1. CDR1 SGHRS and CDR2 YFSETQ come from the germline V gene. The V segment lost 1 base and the J segment 7 bases; nucleotides outside the gene matches: 9. The CDR3 totals 15 residues. The CDR3 DNA reads TGCGCCAGCAGCTTGACCCGCCCGGGACAGGGAGAGCAGTACTTC. Its protein product is CASSLTRPGQGEQYF.

The CDR3 loop reads CASTIGTGVYETQYF. CDR3 nucleotides: TGTGCCAGCACCATAGGGACGGGAGTCTACGAGACCCAGTACTTC. V and J are TRBV28 and TRBJ2-5; possibly TRBD2 for D (6 bases). The V gene's germline CDR1 is MDHEN and CDR2 SYDVKM. The CDR3 loop spans 15 amino acids. Deletions cut 7 bases from V and 5 bases from J, with 20 bases between.

This clone was counted a few times. The chain joins TRBV10-3 to TRBJ2-3, with 7 bases lining up with TRBD2. The germline V gene encodes CDR1 ENHRY and CDR2 SYGVKD. This CDR3 region has 14 residues. J was trimmed by 5 bases and V by 4 bases; bases with no gene match: 6. The CDR3 nucleotides read TGTGCCATCAGTGCGGGCCTAGCGGAAGATACGCAGTATTTT. Amino acids: CAISAGLAEDTQYF.

This clone was counted only a few times. CDR3 region: CASSPVEGNTEAFF. For the CDR3, the DNA is TGTGCCAGCTCACCAGTCGAGGGGAACACTGAAGCTTTCTTT. The chain employs TRBV18 and TRBJ1-1; D not certain. Trimming left V 2 bases short and J 1 base short, with 8 bases between. CDR1 and CDR2 (germline): KGHSH, LQKENI. The CDR3 runs to 14 residues.

In this sample, this clone turned up a few times. The genes are TRBV6-5 and TRBJ1-1; no definite D call. V lost 2 bases and J 0 bases, leaving 7 bases between the germline ends. The V gene's germline CDR1 is MNHEY and CDR2 SVGAGI. This CDR3 spans 14 amino acids. DNA of the CDR3: TGTGCCAGCAGTTACAACAGAATGAACACTGAAGCTTTCTTT. It translates to CASSYNRMNTEAFF.

V and J are TRBV9 and TRBJ1-2; no firm D call. The germline V and J ends were trimmed by 0 bases and 1 base, with 7 bases remaining between them. In germline, CDR1 is SGDLS, CDR2 YYNGEE. The CDR3 totals 14 residues. As DNA, the CDR3 is TGTGCCAGCAGCGTAGGGTCAGTTAACTATGGCTACACCTTC. Protein sequence: CASSVGSVNYGYTF.

J is TRBJ2-1 and V is TRBV5-4; D unclear. CDR3 size: 13 residues. V was pared by 2 bases and J by 7 bases, with 10 bases between. Germline CDR1 SGHNT, CDR2 YYREEE (reference sequence). Written as DNA, the CDR3 is TGTGCCAGCAGCTTAGACTTCATAAATGAGCAGTTCTTC. Its protein is CASSLDFINEQFF.

The V call is TRBV5-1, the J call TRBJ2-1; 8 bases map to TRBD1. Germline CDR1 reads SGHRS; CDR2 reads YFSETQ. The CDR3 is 15 amino acids. The trim removed 4 bases at V and 4 bases at J, leaving 7 bases unmatched. The CDR3 bases are TGCGCCAGCAGCCCCGACGGACAGGGATACAATGAGCAGTTCTTC. This sequence encodes CASSPDGQGYNEQFF.